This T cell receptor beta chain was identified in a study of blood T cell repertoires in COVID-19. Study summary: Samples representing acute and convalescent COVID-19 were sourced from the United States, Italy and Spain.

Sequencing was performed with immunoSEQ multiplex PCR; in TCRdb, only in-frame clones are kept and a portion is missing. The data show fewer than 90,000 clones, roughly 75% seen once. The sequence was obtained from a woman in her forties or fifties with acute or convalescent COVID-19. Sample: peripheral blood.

Written as DNA, the CDR3 is TGTGCCAGCAGCTTAGAGATGGGTGGGAGGACTGAAGCTTTCTTT. As protein: CASSLEMGGRTEAFF. The chain carries TRBV7-2 and TRBJ1-1; no firm D call. The germline gives CDR1 SGHTA, CDR2 FQGNSA. V gave up 1 base and J gave up 5 bases, with 14 bases separating them. This CDR3 comprises 15 residues.